This T cell receptor (beta chain) was captured by sequencing in a study of cytomegalovirus exposure and HLA in healthy donors. Study-level results: Generally TCR sequences proved uncommon, though certain public TCRs appeared in numerous donors.

With 60 Vbeta and 13 Jbeta primers, the PCR was carried out. Profiled with immunoSEQ multiplex PCR; TCRdb holds only in-frame clones, not every one. Of some 140,000 clones listed, around 83% were seen once; the top ten hold less than 1.5%. With regard to this clone: Its antigen remains unknown. Other DNA sequences within the sample encode an identical CDR3.

The germline CDR1 and CDR2 sequences are SQVTM and ANQGSEA. CDR3 size: 13 residues. V trimming: 1 base; J trimming: 3 bases; junction bases outside the gene matches: 3. This chain uses TRBV29-1 with TRBJ2-7; 7 bases are shared with TRBD1. The sequence was obtained from a male donor in good health and CMV-seropositive. Sequencing input: PBMCs. Here the CDR3 DNA reads TGCAGCGTTGAAGCGGGGACAGACTACGAGCAGTACTTC. This encodes CSVEAGTDYEQYF.